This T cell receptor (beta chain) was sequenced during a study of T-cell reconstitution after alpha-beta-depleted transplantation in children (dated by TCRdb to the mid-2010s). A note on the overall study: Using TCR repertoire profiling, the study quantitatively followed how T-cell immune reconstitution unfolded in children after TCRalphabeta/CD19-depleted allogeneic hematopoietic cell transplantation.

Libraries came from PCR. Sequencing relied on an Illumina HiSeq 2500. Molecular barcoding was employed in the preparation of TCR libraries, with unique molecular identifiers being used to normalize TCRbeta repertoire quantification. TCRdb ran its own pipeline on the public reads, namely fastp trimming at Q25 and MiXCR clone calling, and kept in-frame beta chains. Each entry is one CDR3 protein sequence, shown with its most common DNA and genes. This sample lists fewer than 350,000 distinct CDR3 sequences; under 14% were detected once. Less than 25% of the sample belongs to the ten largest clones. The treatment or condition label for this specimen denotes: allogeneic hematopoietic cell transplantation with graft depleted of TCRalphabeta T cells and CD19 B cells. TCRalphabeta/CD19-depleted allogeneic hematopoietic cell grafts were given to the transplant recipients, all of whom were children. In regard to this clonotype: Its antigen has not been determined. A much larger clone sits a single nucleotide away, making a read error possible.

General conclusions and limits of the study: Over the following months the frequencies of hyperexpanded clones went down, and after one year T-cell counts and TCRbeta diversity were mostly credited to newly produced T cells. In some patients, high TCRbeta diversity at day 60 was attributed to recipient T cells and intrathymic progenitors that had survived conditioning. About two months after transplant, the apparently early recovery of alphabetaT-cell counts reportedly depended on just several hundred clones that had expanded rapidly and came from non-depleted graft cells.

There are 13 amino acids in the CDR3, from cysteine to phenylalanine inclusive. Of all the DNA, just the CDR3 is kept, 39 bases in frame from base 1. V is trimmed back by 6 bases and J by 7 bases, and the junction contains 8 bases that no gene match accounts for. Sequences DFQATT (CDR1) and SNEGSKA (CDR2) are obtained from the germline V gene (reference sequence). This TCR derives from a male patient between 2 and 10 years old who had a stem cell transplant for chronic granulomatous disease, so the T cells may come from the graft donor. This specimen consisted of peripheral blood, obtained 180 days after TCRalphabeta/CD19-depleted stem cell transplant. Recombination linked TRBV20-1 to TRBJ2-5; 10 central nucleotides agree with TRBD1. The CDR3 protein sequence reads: CSARDRGFGTQYF. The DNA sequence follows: TGCAGTGCCCGGGACAGGGGTTTCGGGACCCAGTACTTC.